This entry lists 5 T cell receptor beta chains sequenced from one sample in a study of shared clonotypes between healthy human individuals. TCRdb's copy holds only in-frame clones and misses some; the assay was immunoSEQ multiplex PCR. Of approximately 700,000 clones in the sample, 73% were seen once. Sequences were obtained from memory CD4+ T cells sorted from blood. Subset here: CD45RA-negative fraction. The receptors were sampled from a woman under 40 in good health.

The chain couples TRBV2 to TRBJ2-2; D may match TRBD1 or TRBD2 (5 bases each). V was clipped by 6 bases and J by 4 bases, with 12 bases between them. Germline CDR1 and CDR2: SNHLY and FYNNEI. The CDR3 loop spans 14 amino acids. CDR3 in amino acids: CASRTGTTTGELFF. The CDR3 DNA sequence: TGTGCCAGCAGGACCGGGACCACCACCGGGGAGCTGTTTTTT. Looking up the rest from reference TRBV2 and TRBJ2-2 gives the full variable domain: EPEVTQTPSHQVTQMGQEVILRCVPISNHLYFYWYRQILGQKVEFLVSFYNNEISEKSEIFDDQFSVERPDGSNFTLKIRSTKLEDSAMYFCASRTGTTTGELFFGEGSRLTVL.

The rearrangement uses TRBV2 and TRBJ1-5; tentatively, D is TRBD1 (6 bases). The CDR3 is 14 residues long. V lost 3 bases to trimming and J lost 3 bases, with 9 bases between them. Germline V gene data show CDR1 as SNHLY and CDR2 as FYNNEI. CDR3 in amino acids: CASSDTGYNQPQHF. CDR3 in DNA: TGTGCCAGCAGTGACACAGGGTACAATCAGCCCCAGCATTTT. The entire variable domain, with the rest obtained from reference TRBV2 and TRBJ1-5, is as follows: EPEVTQTPSHQVTQMGQEVILRCVPISNHLYFYWYRQILGQKVEFLVSFYNNEISEKSEIFDDQFSVERPDGSNFTLKIRSTKLEDSAMYFCASSDTGYNQPQHFGDGTRLSIL.

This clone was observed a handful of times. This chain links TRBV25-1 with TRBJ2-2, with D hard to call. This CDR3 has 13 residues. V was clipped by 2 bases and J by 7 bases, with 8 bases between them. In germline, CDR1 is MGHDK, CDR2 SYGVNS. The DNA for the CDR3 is TGTGCCAGCAGTGAACCCCCGGGCGGGGAGCTGTTTTTT. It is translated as CASSEPPGGELFF.

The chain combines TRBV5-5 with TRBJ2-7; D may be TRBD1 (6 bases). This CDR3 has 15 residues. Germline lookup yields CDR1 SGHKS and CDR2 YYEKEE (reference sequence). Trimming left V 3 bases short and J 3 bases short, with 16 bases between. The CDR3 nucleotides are TGTGCCAGCAGCTGGAAGGGACAACCAAACTACGAGCAGTACTTC. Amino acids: CASSWKGQPNYEQYF.

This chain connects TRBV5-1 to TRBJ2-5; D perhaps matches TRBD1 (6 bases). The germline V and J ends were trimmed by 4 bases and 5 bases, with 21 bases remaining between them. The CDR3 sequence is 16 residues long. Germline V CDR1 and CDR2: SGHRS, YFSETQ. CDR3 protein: CASSLGADGLSETQYF. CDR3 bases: TGCGCCAGCAGCCTGGGGGCCGACGGGCTATCGGAGACCCAGTACTTC.